The clone carrying this TCR beta chain was seen many times. Its antigen is unidentified. The immunoSEQ assay was v3. Data came from immunoSEQ multiplex PCR; TCRdb stores just in-frame clones and leaves some out. Of around 100,000 clones in the sample, around 71% were seen once. This record comes from a study of TIL therapy for anti-PD-1-resistant metastatic lung cancer. Overall study context: Tumors carried a median roughly 1.5 non-synonymous mutations per megabase. Findings and limits, study-wide: Many TIL product clones were absent from baseline tumor, suggesting clonal contraction. The cohort had more treatment-naive, never-smoker and oncogene-addicted patients than typical.

As to time point: pre-treatment sample, taken before nivolumab and TIL therapy. The tumor samples were excised metastases, mostly pleural nodules or supraclavicular lymph nodes. Germline V gene lookup returns CDR1 MDHEN and CDR2 SYDVKM. The CDR3 has 17 residues. V lost 3 bases to trimming and J lost 0 bases, with 12 bases between them. Sequencing used tumor tissue, obtained at baseline. The chain carries TRBV28 and TRBJ2-6; TRBD2 might be the D (5 bases). The receptor was derived from a person between 25 and 79 years old with non-small cell lung cancer. CDR3: CASSFGSGDSGANVLTF. The CDR3 nucleotides read TGTGCCAGCAGTTTTGGGTCCGGGGACTCTGGGGCCAACGTCCTGACTTTC.